The rows below give T cell receptor beta chains drawn from one sample of a study of cytomegalovirus exposure and HLA in healthy donors. Sequencing was performed with immunoSEQ multiplex PCR; in TCRdb, only in-frame clones are kept and a portion is missing. In all, the sample yields tens of thousands of clones. Sequencing was performed on PBMCs. Source of these receptors: a boy between 10 and 17 years old in good health and CMV-seronegative. Both conserved end residues are part of each CDR3. D genes are given only for firm matches.

D gene	V gene	J gene	CDR3 DNA	CDR3 protein
NA	TRBV19	TRBJ2-7	TGTGCCAGTAGTACGCAGGAATCCTACGAGCAGTACTTC	CASSTQESYEQYF
TRBD1	TRBV11-2	TRBJ1-1	TGTGCCAGCAGCTTAAGCCGGGACAGGGTGTTCGCAGCTTTCTTT	CASSLSRDRVFAAFF
TRBD2	TRBV5-8	TRBJ2-5	TGTGCCAGCAGCTTGCGGCTAGCGGGGCCTCCCCGCGAGACCCAGTACTTC	CASSLRLAGPPRETQYF
TRBD2	TRBV19	TRBJ2-3	TGTGCCAGTAGTTTCCTAGCGGGAGGGGGCACAGATACGCAGTATTTT	CASSFLAGGGTDTQYF
NA	TRBV5-1	TRBJ1-4	TGCGCCAGCAGCCCTCAAGGAGCCTTAAATGAAAAACTGTTTTTT	CASSPQGALNEKLFF
TRBD2	TRBV9	TRBJ2-3	TGTGCCAGCAGCGTTAGCGGGAGGCGGGGCACAGATACGCAGTATTTT	CASSVSGRRGTDTQYF
NA	TRBV11-3	TRBJ2-3	TGTGCCAGCAGCTCCGGTAGCACAGATACGCAGTATTTT	CASSSGSTDTQYF
NA	TRBV11-2	TRBJ2-2	TGTGCCAGCAGCTTGCAGGGCAAAGGGGAGCTGTTTTTT	CASSLQGKGELFF
NA	TRBV7-2	TRBJ2-3	TGTGCCAGCAGCCACGGGACTCGCACAGATACGCAGTATTTT	CASSHGTRTDTQYF
NA	TRBV18	TRBJ2-2	TGTGCCAGCTCACAGGTCCAGGACACCGGGGAGCTGTTTTTT	CASSQVQDTGELFF
TRBD1	TRBV25-1	TRBJ1-5	TGTGCCAGCAGTCCACCCGGGACAGGGTCCTTTCAGCCCCAGCATTTT	CASSPPGTGSFQPQHF
TRBD2	TRBV5-4	TRBJ2-3	TGTGCCAGCAGCGGCCCAGGGACTAGCGCGACAGATACGCAGTATTTT	CASSGPGTSATDTQYF
NA	TRBV13	TRBJ2-3	TGTGCCAGCAGCCTACTAGGATCAGATACGCAGTATTTT	CASSLLGSDTQYF
NA	TRBV12-5	TRBJ2-3	TGTGCTAGTGCCCCCCGGCAGGGGAGCACAGATACGCAGTATTTT	CASAPRQGSTDTQYF